The entry below describes one T cell receptor (beta chain). Authors' processing steps: Estimation of nucleated cell counts relied on the amplification of reference gene primers. The assay was immunoSEQ multiplex PCR, and TCRdb's table has in-frame clones only and misses some. The V and J calls and clone size are taken from that table; D and trimming were inferred from the DNA. The data show about 280,000 clones, 75% to 85% seen once. This sample was taken from a study of blood T cell repertoires in COVID-19. On the study more broadly: Some COVID-19 samples were acute and others convalescent; all came from the United States, Italy and Spain. The analysed material was cDNA or gDNA that came from T cells, B-cell-depleted T cells, or PBMCs.

The germline CDR1 and CDR2 sequences are SGHTA and FQGNSA. V shed 5 bases and J 5 bases; nucleotides not matched to a gene: 5. There are 14 residues in the CDR3. This chain uses TRBV7-2 with TRBJ2-1, with TRBD2 matching 8 bases. Material: peripheral blood. The sequence was obtained from a man aged 50-59 years with active or convalescent COVID-19. In DNA, the CDR3 is TGTGCCAGCAGCCTTAGCGGGACGGACAATGAGCAGTTCTTC. It yields the protein CASSLSGTDNEQFF.